The 22 T cell receptor beta chains in this list originate from one sample, sequenced in a study of shared clonotypes between healthy human individuals. Selected positively for CCR7 and CD45RO-negative, naive CD8 cells excluded terminally differentiated effector memory CD45RA+ cells. Measured with immunoSEQ multiplex PCR; TCRdb has only the in-frame clones, and not every one. The table includes millions of clones, about 93% detected once. The sample comprised naive CD8+ T cells from PBMCs. Receptor source: a man between 18 and 35 years old in good health. Some clones in this sample may be carry-over from other donors' samples.

The rearrangement uses TRBV9 and TRBJ2-7; 7 positions agree with TRBD1. V lost 4 bases, J lost 5 bases, and 6 bases stayed unmatched. The CDR3 spans 13 residues. CDR1 and CDR2 from the germline V gene are SGDLS and YYNGEE. The CDR3 sequence: CASSLTGVHEQYF. CDR3 sequence (DNA): TGTGCCAGCAGCCTTACAGGGGTCCACGAGCAGTACTTC.

The rearrangement joins TRBV9 to TRBJ2-1; TRBD1 might be the D (6 bases). CDR3 length equals 14 residues. Germline CDR1 and CDR2: SGDLS and YYNGEE. Trimming cost V 4 bases and J 3 bases, with 11 bases left between them. The DNA for the CDR3 is TGTGCCAGCAGCCCAGGACAGAACTACAATGAGCAGTTCTTC. Translation: CASSPGQNYNEQFF.

The chain joins TRBV5-1 to TRBJ2-5; D not certain. Germline values: CDR1 SGHRS, CDR2 YFSETQ. The CDR3 length is 15 residues. Deletions cut 0 bases from V and 2 bases from J, with 11 bases between. The CDR3 sequence: CASSLEGNLQETQYF. CDR3 coding DNA: TGCGCCAGCAGCTTGGAAGGCAACCTACAAGAGACCCAGTACTTC.

This clone was seen only once. The chain is built from TRBV5-1 and TRBJ1-2, with D maybe TRBD1 (6 bases). Trimming removed 0 bases from V and 4 bases from J, with 16 bases in between. The CDR3 consists of 16 residues. The V gene's germline CDR1 is SGHRS and CDR2 YFSETQ. The CDR3 nucleotides read TGCGCCAGCAGCTTGGAGGTTCAGGGGCGAGGCTATGGCTACACCTTC. Translating it yields CASSLEVQGRGYGYTF.

The rearrangement links TRBV28 to TRBJ1-2; D not certain. Trimming cost V 8 bases and J 2 bases, with 6 bases left between them. The CDR3 covers 11 residues. CDR1 is MDHEN and CDR2 is SYDVKM in the germline V gene. The CDR3 DNA is TGTGCCAGCTCGGAGAACTATGGCTACACCTTC. Its translation is CASSENYGYTF.

Worth noting for this clone: Other DNA sequences in this specimen translate into the identical CDR3. The chain is built from TRBV5-6 and TRBJ1-3; D remains unclear. Germline lookup yields CDR1 SGHDT and CDR2 YYEEEE. V was cut by 2 bases and J by 4 bases, with 1 base left in between. This CDR3 region has 11 residues. CDR3 sequence (DNA): TGTGCCAGCAGCTTCGGAAACACCATATATTTT. Residues: CASSFGNTIYF.

The rearrangement links TRBV5-5 to TRBJ1-4; no firm D call. V lost 0 bases and J 8 bases, leaving 8 bases between the germline ends. The germline CDR1 and CDR2 sequences are SGHKS and YYEKEE (reference sequence). The CDR3 loop spans 13 amino acids. The CDR3 here is CASSLAQSEKLFF. The CDR3 nucleotides are TGTGCCAGCAGCTTGGCACAGTCCGAAAAACTGTTTTTT.

Worth noting for this clone: The sample contains more than one DNA sequence encoding this CDR3. The chain joins TRBV5-4 to TRBJ1-5, with no clear D. The germline V gene encodes CDR1 SGHNT and CDR2 YYREEE (reference sequence). CDR3 size: 12 residues. V lost 0 bases to trimming and J lost 2 bases, with 0 bases between them. The CDR3 DNA reads TGTGCCAGCAGCTTGGGCAATCAGCCCCAGCATTTT. Amino acids: CASSLGNQPQHF.

The rearrangement uses TRBV7-2 and TRBJ2-7, with TRBD2 identical over 12 bases. The germline CDR1 and CDR2 sequences are SGHTA and FQGNSA. V gave up 3 bases and J gave up 0 bases; unmatched junction bases: 6. This CDR3 is built from 17 residues. CDR3 region: CASSFTGLAGFSYEQYF. CDR3 in DNA: TGTGCCAGCAGCTTCACCGGACTAGCGGGATTCTCCTACGAGCAGTACTTC.

The V gene is TRBV7-7, the J gene TRBJ2-3; 9 bases are shared with TRBD1. CDR3 length equals 18 residues. V lost 4 bases, J lost 4 bases, and 15 bases stayed unmatched. Looked up from germline, CDR1 is SSHAT and CDR2 is FNYEAQ (reference sequence). The CDR3 loop is CASSSTIPGQGRPDTQYF. The DNA for the CDR3 is TGTGCCAGCAGCTCGACTATACCGGGACAGGGTAGGCCAGATACGCAGTATTTT.

This clone came up once. The rearrangement joins TRBV29-1 to TRBJ2-1; tentative D call: TRBD2 (7 bases). This CDR3 is 17 amino acids long. Germline V CDR1 and CDR2: SQVTM, ANQGSEA. V lost 7 bases to trimming and J lost 4 bases, with 26 bases between them. DNA for the CDR3: TGCAGCGCCGGGGGAGGGGGAGTCTCGGCGCCATACAATGAGCAGTTCTTC. Protein: CSAGGGGVSAPYNEQFF.

This clone was seen a single time. CDR3 bases: TGTGCCAGCAGCGCCCGTTTAGCGACCAGCTCCTACGAGCAGTACTTC. Protein product: CASSARLATSSYEQYF. The chain joins TRBV9 to TRBJ2-7, with a possible D match to TRBD2 (5 bases). The V end was cut by 3 bases, the J end by 0 bases, with 16 bases between. Germline CDR1 reads SGDLS; CDR2 reads YYNGEE. This CDR3 region has 16 residues.

This chain joins TRBV7-6 and TRBJ2-5; 8 bases align to TRBD2. The trim removed 5 bases at V and 0 bases at J, leaving 11 bases unmatched. Germline CDR1 and CDR2: SGHVS and FNYEAQ. This CDR3 contains 17 residues. CDR3 sequence reads: CASSAPGGTWYQETQYF. The CDR3 coding sequence is TGTGCCAGCAGCGCCCCGGGGGGGACATGGTACCAAGAGACCCAGTACTTC.

This chain links TRBV20-1 with TRBJ1-2; unclear D gene. The CDR3 length is 11 residues. CDR1 and CDR2 from the germline V gene are DFQATT and SNEGSKA (reference sequence). V lost 5 bases and J lost 8, with 12 bases in between. The CDR3, as DNA: TGCAGTGCTCGCTTAGGCTACGGCTACACCTTC. Protein: CSARLGYGYTF.

The gene calls are TRBV9 and TRBJ1-2, with unresolved D. The V and J ends lost 0 bases and 1 base respectively, with 13 bases between them. This CDR3 region has 16 residues. Germline CDR1 SGDLS, CDR2 YYNGEE. The CDR3 coding sequence is TGTGCCAGCAGCGTAGCTAAGGCAGAACTTAACTATGGCTACACCTTC. It translates to CASSVAKAELNYGYTF.

The chain couples TRBV28 to TRBJ2-7; D unclear. Germline V gives CDR1 MDHEN, CDR2 SYDVKM. Trimming removed 3 bases from V and 3 bases from J, with 3 bases in between. This CDR3 region has 11 residues. The CDR3 spells CASSLDYEQYF. The CDR3 nucleotides read TGTGCCAGCAGTTTGGACTACGAGCAGTACTTC.

This clone showed up just a few times. The V gene is TRBV4-3, the J gene TRBJ1-1, with D maybe TRBD1 (5 bases). Germline V CDR1 and CDR2: LGHNA, YSLEER. V was clipped by 1 base and J by 2 bases, with 14 bases between them. The length of the CDR3 is 16 residues. CDR3 in amino acids: CASSQGTGRTNTEAFF. The CDR3 DNA reads TGCGCCAGCAGCCAAGGAACAGGCAGGACTAACACTGAAGCTTTCTTT.

The V gene is TRBV6-5, the J gene TRBJ2-2, with D unresolved. The germline V gene has CDR1 MNHEY and CDR2 SVGAGI. With 4 bases removed from V and 3 bases from J, the gap between germline ends came to 6 bases. This CDR3 contains 13 residues. The CDR3: CASSFSDTGELFF. The CDR3 DNA follows: TGTGCCAGCAGTTTCTCTGACACCGGGGAGCTGTTTTTT.

The gene calls are TRBV5-1 and TRBJ2-7; 9 nucleotides agree with TRBD1. This CDR3 spans 15 amino acids. Per germline, CDR1 SGHRS and CDR2 YFSETQ. V shed 6 bases and J 1 base; nucleotides not matched to a gene: 8. DNA for the CDR3: TGCGCCAGCAACGACCGGGACAGGGCATCCTACGAGCAGTACTTC. It encodes CASNDRDRASYEQYF.

The chain carries TRBV11-2 and TRBJ1-1; possible D gene TRBD1, 5 bases. The V end was cut by 4 bases, the J end by 0 bases, with 12 bases between. The CDR3 spans 15 residues. Germline V lookup: CDR1 SGHAT, CDR2 FQNNGV. CDR3 bases: TGTGCCAGCAGCTCACCGGGACCACTGAACACTGAAGCTTTCTTT. Encoded protein: CASSSPGPLNTEAFF.

The chain links TRBV30 to TRBJ2-7; a possible D gene is TRBD1 (5 bases). This CDR3 comprises 14 residues. The germline V gene has CDR1 GTSNPN and CDR2 SVGIG (reference sequence). V was clipped by 4 bases and J by 2 bases, with 15 bases between them. CDR3 in amino acids: CAWTTTDSPYEQYF. The CDR3 DNA follows: TGTGCCTGGACTACGACAGACAGTCCCTACGAGCAGTACTTC.

This clone was seen only once. This chain uses TRBV27 with TRBJ2-2; the match to TRBD2 covers 9 bases. Trimming removed 6 bases from V and 1 base from J; junction bases left unmatched: 6. This CDR3 spans 16 amino acids. From germline, CDR1 is MNHEY and CDR2 SMNVEV (reference sequence). In nucleotides, the CDR3 is TGTGCCAGCAGCCCCAGAGCGGGAGGGAACACCGGGGAGCTGTTTTTT. It encodes CASSPRAGGNTGELFF.